This T cell receptor (beta chain) was sequenced for a study of blood T cell repertoires in COVID-19. Method: immunoSEQ multiplex PCR; TCRdb's copy keeps in-frame clones and lacks some. The data show 90,000 to 150,000 clones, with about 86% seen just once and approximately 7.2% held by the top ten. Trimming shortened V by 6 bases and J by 5 bases, and 14 bases separated the two germline ends. Germline values: CDR1 MNHEY, CDR2 SVGAGI. The CDR3 contains 15 residues. The V gene is TRBV6-5, the J gene TRBJ1-6; a possible D gene is TRBD1 (6 bases). The specimen sequenced was peripheral blood. This receptor was taken from a man in his 70s who had recovered from COVID-19. CDR3 residues: CASSYWDNDNSPLHF. The CDR3 DNA follows: TGTGCCAGCAGCTATTGGGACAACGATAATTCACCCCTCCACTTT.